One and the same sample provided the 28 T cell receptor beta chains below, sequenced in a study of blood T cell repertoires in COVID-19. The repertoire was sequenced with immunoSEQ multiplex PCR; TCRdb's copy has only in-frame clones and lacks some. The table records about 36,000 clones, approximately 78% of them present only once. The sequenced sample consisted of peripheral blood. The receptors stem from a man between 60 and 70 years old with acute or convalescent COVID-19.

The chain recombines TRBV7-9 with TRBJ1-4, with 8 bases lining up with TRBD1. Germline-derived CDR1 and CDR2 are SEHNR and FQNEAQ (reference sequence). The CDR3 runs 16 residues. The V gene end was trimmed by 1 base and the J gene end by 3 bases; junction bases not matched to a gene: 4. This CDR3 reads CASSLDWTGSNEKLFF. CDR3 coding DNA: TGTGCCAGCAGCTTAGACTGGACAGGGTCTAATGAAAAACTGTTTTTT.

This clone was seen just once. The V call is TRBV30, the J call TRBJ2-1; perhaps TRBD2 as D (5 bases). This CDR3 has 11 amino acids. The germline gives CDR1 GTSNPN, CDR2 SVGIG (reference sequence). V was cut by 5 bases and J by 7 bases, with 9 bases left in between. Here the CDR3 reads CAWAPGNEQFF. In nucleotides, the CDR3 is TGTGCCTGGGCCCCGGGGAATGAGCAGTTCTTC.

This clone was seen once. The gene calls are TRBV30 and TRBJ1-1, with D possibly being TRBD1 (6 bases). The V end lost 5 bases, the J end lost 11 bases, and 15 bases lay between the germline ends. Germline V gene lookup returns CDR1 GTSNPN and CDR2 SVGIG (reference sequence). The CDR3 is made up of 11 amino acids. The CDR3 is CAWHGGGQAFF. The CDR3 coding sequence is TGTGCCTGGCACGGGGGGGGGCAGGCTTTCTTT.

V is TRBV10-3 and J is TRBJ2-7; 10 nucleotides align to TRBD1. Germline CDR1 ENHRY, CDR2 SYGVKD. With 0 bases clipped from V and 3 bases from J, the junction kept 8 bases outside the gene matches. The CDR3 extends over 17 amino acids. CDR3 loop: CAISESLGTGVGYEQYF. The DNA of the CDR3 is TGTGCCATCAGTGAGTCATTGGGGACAGGGGTTGGCTACGAGCAGTACTTC.

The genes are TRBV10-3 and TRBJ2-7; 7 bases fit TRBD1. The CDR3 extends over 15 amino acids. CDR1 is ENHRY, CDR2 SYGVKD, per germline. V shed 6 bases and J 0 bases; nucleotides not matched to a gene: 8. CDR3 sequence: CAISEGQKRSYEQYF. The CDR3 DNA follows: TGTGCCATCAGCGAGGGACAGAAACGCTCCTACGAGCAGTACTTC.

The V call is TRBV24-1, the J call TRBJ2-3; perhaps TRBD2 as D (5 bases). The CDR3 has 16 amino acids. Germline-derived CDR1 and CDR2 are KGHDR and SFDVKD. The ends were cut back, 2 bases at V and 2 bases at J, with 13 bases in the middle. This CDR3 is CATSDSQRVHTDTQYF. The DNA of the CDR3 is TGTGCCACCAGTGATTCCCAGAGGGTTCACACAGATACGCAGTATTTT.

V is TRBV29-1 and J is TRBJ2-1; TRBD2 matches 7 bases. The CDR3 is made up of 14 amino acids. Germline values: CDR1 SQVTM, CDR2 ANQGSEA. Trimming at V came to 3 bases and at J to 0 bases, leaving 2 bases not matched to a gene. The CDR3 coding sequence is TGCAGCGTTGAGGGGGGGAGCTCCTACAATGAGCAGTTCTTC. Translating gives CSVEGGSSYNEQFF.

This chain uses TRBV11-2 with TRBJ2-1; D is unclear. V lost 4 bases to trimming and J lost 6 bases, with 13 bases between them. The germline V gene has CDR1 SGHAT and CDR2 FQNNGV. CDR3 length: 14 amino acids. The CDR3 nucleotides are TGTGCCAGCAGCTCCGATTGGGCGTCCAATGAGCAGTTCTTC. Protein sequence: CASSSDWASNEQFF.

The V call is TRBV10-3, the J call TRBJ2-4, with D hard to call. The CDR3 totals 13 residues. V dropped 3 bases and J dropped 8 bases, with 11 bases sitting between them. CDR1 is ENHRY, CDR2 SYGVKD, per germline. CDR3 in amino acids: CAISESSQDIQYF. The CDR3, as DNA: TGTGCCATCAGTGAAAGCTCTCAGGACATTCAGTACTTC.

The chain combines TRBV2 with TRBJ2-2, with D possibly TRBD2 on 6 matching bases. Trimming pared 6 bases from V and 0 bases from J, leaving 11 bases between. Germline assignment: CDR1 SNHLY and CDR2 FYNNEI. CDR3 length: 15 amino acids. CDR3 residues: CASSPGSPNTGELFF. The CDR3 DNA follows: TGTGCCAGCAGCCCCGGGAGCCCGAACACCGGGGAGCTGTTTTTT.

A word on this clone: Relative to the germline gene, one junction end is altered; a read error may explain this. CDR3 bases: TGTGCCAGCAGCCAAGATTTCGGGACTAGTATGCGGCAACACTTC. It translates to CASSQDFGTSMRQHF. This rearrangement joins TRBV14 to TRBJ2-7, with 8 positions matching TRBD2. The V gene's germline CDR1 is SGHDN and CDR2 FVKESK. There are 15 residues in the CDR3.

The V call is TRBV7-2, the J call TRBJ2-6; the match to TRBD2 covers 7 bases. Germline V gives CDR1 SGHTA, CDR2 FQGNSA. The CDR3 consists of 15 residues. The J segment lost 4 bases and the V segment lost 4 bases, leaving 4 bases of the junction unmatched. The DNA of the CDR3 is TGTGCCAGCAGCTCCACTAGCGTGGGGGCCAACGTCCTGACTTTC. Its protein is CASSSTSVGANVLTF.

Written as DNA, the CDR3 is TGTGCCACCAGTGACTGGACCGACGGGGGGAAACTGTTTTTT. Its protein is CATSDWTDGGKLFF. The genes are TRBV24-1 and TRBJ1-4, with D maybe TRBD1 (5 bases). The V end was cut by 4 bases, the J end by 11 bases, with 16 bases between. Germline assignment: CDR1 KGHDR and CDR2 SFDVKD. The CDR3 extends over 14 amino acids.

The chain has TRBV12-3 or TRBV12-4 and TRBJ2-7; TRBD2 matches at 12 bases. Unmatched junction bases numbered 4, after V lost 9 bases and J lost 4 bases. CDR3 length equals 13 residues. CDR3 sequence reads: CASRTSGTYEQYF. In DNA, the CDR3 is TGTGCCAGTCGGACTAGCGGGACTTACGAGCAGTACTTC.

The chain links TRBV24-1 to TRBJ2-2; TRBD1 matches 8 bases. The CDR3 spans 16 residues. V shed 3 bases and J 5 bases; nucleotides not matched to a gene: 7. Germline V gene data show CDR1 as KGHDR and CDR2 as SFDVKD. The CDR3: CATSDPGGAGTGELFF. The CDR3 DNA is TGTGCCACCAGTGATCCAGGGGGCGCAGGGACCGGGGAGCTGTTTTTT.

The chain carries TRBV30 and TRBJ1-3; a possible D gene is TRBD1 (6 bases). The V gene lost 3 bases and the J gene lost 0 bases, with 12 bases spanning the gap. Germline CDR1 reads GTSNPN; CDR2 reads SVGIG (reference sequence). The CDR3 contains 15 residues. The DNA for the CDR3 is TGTGCCTGGAGCAAGGACAGACTCTCTGGAAACACCATATATTTT. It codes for CAWSKDRLSGNTIYF.

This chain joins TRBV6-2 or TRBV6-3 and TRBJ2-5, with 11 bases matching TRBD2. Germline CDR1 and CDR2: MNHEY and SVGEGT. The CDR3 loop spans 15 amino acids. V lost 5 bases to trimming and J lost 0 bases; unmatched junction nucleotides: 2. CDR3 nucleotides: TGTGCCAGCAGTCCGGGACTAGCGGACCAAGAGACCCAGTACTTC. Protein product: CASSPGLADQETQYF.

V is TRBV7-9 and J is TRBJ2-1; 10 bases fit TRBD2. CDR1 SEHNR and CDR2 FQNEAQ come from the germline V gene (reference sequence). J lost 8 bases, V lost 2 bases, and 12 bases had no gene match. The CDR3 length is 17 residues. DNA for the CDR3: TGTGCCAGCAGCTTATCGGCAATAGGAGCGGGAGGGCATGAGCAGTTCTTC. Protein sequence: CASSLSAIGAGGHEQFF.

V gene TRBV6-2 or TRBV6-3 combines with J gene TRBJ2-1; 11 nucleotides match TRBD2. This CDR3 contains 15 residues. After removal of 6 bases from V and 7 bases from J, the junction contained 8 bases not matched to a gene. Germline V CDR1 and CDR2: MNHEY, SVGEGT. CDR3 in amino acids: CASSVTSGRLNEQFF. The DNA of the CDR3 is TGTGCCAGCAGCGTTACTAGCGGGAGACTTAATGAGCAGTTCTTC.

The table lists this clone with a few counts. CDR3 protein: CASSPGGLQETQYF. In DNA form, the CDR3 reads TGTGCCAGCAGCCCAGGCGGGCTCCAAGAGACCCAGTACTTC. The chain links TRBV7-2 to TRBJ2-5, with D possibly being TRBD2 (5 bases). CDR3 length equals 14 residues. V was pared by 5 bases and J by 1 base, with 11 bases between. In germline, CDR1 is SGHTA, CDR2 FQGNSA.

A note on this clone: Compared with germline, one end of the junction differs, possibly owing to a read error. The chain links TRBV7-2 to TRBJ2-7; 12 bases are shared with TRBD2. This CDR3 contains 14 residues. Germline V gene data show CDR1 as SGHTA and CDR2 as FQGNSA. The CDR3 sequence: CASSLAGGPYEQYF. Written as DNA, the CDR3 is TGTGCCAGCAGCCTAGCGGGAGGGCCTTACGAGCAGTACTTC. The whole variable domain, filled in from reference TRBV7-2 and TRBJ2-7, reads GAGVSQSPSNKVTEKGKDVELRCDPISGHTALYWYRQSLGQGLEFLIYFQGNSAPDKSGLPSDRFSAERTGGSVSTLTIQRTQQEDSAVYLCASSLAGGPYEQYFGPGTRLTVT.

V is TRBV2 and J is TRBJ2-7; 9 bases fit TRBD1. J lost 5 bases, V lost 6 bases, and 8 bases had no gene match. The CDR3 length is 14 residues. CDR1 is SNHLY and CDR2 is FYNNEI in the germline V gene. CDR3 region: CASSVDRGRDEQYF. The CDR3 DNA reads TGTGCCAGCAGCGTGGACAGGGGACGTGACGAGCAGTACTTC.

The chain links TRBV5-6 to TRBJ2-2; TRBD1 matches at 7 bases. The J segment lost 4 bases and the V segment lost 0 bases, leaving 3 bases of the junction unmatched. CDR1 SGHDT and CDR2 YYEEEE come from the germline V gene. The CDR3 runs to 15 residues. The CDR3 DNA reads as TGTGCCAGCAGCTTGGGCAGGGGGATCACCGGGGAGCTGTTTTTT. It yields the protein CASSLGRGITGELFF.

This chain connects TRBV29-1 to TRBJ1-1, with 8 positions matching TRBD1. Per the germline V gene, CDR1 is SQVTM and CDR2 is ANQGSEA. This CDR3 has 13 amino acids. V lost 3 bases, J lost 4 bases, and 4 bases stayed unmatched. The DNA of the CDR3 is TGCAGCGTTGAGGACAGGGAAGGCACTGAAGCTTTCTTT. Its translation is CSVEDREGTEAFF.

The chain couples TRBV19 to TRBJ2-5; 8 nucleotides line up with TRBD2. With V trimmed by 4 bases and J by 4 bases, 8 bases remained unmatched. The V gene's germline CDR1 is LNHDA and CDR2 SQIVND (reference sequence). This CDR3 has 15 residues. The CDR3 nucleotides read TGTGCCAGTAGTAAGATAGCGGGAAGAGTAGAGACCCAGTACTTC. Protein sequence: CASSKIAGRVETQYF.

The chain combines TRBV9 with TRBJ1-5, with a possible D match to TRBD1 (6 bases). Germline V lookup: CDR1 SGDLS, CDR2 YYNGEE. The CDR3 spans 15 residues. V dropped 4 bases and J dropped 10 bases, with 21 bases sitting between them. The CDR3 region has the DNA TGTGCCAGCAGCCCAACGGACAGCCTTCGACAACCCCAGCATTTT. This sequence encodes CASSPTDSLRQPQHF.

This CDR3 is CASRDGGTNTEAFF. The CDR3, as DNA: TGTGCCAGCAGGGACGGGGGTACGAACACTGAAGCTTTCTTT. V usage is TRBV6-5 and J usage is TRBJ1-1; a possible D gene is TRBD1 (5 bases). The CDR3 extends over 14 amino acids. CDR1 MNHEY and CDR2 SVGAGI come from the germline V gene. Trimming left V 6 bases short and J 1 base short, with 12 bases between.

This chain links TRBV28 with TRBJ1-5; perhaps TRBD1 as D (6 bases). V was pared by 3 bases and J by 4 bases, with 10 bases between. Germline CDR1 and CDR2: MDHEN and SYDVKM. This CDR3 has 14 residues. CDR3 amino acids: CASSLSGTNQPQHF. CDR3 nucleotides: TGTGCCAGCAGTTTGTCAGGGACAAATCAGCCCCAGCATTTT.